This TCR beta chain stems from a study of cytomegalovirus exposure and HLA in healthy donors (dated by TCRdb to the late 2010s). For the wider study: A later analysis indicated that the 110 or so validation repertoires were generated on the platform also employed for the roughly 730 repertoires of the first cohort. To predict cytomegalovirus infection status, the study combined high-throughput TCR immunosequencing, statistical association of individual TCRs with disease status, and machine learning. Besides the first cohort of around 670 subjects, a separate validation cohort made up of 120 different subjects was used. The study aimed to test whether signatures of past pathogen exposure could be identified by cataloging public T cell receptors. Paper-wide results and their limitations: A later analysis lacked HLA typing for the validation cohort, so it scored co-occurrence in that cohort across all 130 or so repertoires. A few of the identified cytomegalovirus-associated TCR beta chains were confirmed in vitro to be specific for cytomegalovirus antigens. Most TCR sequences were observed very rarely across donors, whereas some public TCRs were present in many individuals. A total of about 150 TCR beta chains were listed by the study as associated with cytomegalovirus. According to the authors, the approach could potentially be generalized to other disease states and immunological phenotypes. In a later analysis, TCRs clustered in the first cohort were found to also tend to co-occur in the 110 or so validation repertoires, with approximately 93% of cluster scores above 0. Cytomegalovirus status was reported to be diagnosed by the classifier with high specificity and sensitivity in both the original and validation cohorts.

With respect to this clone: The antigen it recognizes is unknown. No qualities accompany the bases; no much larger clone lies one base away.

Separate from the roughly 660-subject first cohort, the validation cohort of around 130 subjects was the group to which the donors belonged. The library was obtained by the immunoSEQ multiplex PCR assay. Per the source publication's procedure: A statistical classification framework was built to diagnose cytomegalovirus status from the catalog of TCR beta chain sequences. TCRdb obtained this table from immuneACCESS and retained in-frame rearrangements with V and J assigned. These tables miss some clones; where compared with another copy, unresolved V genes account for less than half of the shortfall, and the remainder is unexplained. Clone size and the V and J calls come from that table; the DNA yielded D and trimming. Recorded for this sample are 220,000 or so clones; 65% to 85% of them occurred a single time. The ten most abundant clones make up more than 12% of the sample. As encoded in the germline V gene, CDR1 is SGHRS while CDR2 is YFSETQ. The CDR3 measures 17 amino acids from cysteine to phenylalanine. The CDR3 DNA has 51 bases and is translated from base 1. V is cut back by 4 bases and J by 3 bases, with 14 bases in the junction unmatched.

Sequencing used PBMCs. The receptor was derived from a woman aged 25 to 39 in good health and CMV-seropositive. Recombination connected TRBV5-1 to TRBJ2-3, and TRBD2 aligns with 7 junction nucleotides. The DNA sequence follows: TGCGCCAGCAGCCTCCAACCTAAGGGACTAACGACAGATACGCAGTATTTT. This sequence encodes CASSLQPKGLTTDTQYF.